This T cell receptor beta chain is from a study of PD-1 blockade in classical Hodgkin lymphoma. TCRdb's copy holds only in-frame clones and misses some; the assay was immunoSEQ multiplex PCR. In the table there are some 150,000 clones, nearly 80% of which are singletons. Patients all relapsed after autologous stem cell transplantation, and there was variation in brentuximab vedotin exposure. The junction had 7 bases not matched to a gene; V was cut back by 0 bases and J by 7 bases. CDR1 LGHNA and CDR2 YNFKEQ come from the germline V gene. This CDR3 has 16 residues. The sample holds a few counts of this clone.

The chain combines TRBV4-2 with TRBJ2-1; TRBD2 aligns across 9 bases. The sample consisted of peripheral blood mononuclear cells (PBMCs), taken before the second cycle of nivolumab. The receptor comes from a human donor with classical Hodgkin lymphoma. Written as DNA, the CDR3 is TGTGCCAGCAGCCAAGATGTAGCGGGAGAGTGGAATGAGCAGTTCTTC. As protein: CASSQDVAGEWNEQFF.